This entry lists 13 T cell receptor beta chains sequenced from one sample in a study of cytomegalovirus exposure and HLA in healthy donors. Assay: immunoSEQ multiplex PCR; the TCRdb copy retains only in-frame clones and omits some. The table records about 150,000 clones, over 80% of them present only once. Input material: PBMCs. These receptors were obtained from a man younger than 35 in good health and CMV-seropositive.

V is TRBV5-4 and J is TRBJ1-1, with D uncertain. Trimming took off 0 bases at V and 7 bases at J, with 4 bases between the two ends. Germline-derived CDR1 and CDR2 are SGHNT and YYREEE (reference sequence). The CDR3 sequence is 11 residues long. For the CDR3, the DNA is TGTGCCAGCAGCTTGGCGGGTGAAGCTTTCTTT. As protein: CASSLAGEAFF.

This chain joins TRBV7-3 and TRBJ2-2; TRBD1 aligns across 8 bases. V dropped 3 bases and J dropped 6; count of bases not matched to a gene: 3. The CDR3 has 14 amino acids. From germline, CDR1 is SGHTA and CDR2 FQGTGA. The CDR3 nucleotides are TGTGCCAGCAGCTTTGGACAGGGAGCCGGGGAGCTGTTTTTT. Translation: CASSFGQGAGELFF.

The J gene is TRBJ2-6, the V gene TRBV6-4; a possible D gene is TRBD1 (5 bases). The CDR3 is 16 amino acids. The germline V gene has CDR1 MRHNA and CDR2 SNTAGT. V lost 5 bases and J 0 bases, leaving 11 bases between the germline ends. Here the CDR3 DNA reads TGTGCCAGCAGTAGAACAGACAGCTCTGGGGCCAACGTCCTGACTTTC. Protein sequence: CASSRTDSSGANVLTF.

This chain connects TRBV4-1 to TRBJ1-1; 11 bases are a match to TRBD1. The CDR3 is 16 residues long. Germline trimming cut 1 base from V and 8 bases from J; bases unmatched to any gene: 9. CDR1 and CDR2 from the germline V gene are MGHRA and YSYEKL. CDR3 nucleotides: TGCGCCAGCAGCCAAGTTCTCGGACAGGGGGCGATGGAAGCTTTCTTT. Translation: CASSQVLGQGAMEAFF.

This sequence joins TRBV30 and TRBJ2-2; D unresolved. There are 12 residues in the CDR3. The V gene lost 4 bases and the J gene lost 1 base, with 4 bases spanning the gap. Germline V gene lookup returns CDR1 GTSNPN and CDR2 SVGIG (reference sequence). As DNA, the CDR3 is TGTGCCTGGACAGGGAACACCGGGGAGCTGTTTTTT. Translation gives CAWTGNTGELFF. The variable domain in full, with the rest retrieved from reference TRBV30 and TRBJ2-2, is SQTIHQWPATLVQPVGSPLSLECTVEGTSNPNLYWYRQAAGRGLQLLFYSVGIGQISSEVPQNLSASRPQDRQFILSSKKLLLSDSGFYLCAWTGNTGELFFGEGSRLTVL.

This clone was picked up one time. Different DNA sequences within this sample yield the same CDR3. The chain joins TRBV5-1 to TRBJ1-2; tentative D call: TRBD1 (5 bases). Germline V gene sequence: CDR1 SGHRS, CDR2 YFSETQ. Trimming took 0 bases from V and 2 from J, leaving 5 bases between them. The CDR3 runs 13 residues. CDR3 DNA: TGCGCCAGCAGCTTGGGGGGCAACTATGGCTACACCTTC. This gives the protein CASSLGGNYGYTF.

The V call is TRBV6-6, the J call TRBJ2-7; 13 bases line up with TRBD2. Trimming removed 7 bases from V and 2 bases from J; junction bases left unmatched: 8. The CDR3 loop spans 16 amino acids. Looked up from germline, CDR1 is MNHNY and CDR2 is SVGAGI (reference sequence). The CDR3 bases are TGTGCCAGCACCAAGCGGACTAGCGGGAGCCCCTACGAGCAGTACTTC. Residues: CASTKRTSGSPYEQYF.

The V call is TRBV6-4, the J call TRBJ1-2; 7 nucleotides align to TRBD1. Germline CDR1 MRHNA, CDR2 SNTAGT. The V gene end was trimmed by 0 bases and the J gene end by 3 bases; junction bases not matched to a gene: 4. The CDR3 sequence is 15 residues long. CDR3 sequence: CASSDSSGGYYGYTF. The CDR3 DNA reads TGTGCCAGCAGTGACTCTTCAGGGGGTTACTATGGCTACACCTTC.

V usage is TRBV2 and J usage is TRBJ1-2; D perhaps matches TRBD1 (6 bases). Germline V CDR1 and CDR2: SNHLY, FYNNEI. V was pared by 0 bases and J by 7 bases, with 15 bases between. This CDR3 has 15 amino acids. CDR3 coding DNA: TGTGCCAGCAGTGAAGCGCTTCGGACAGCCGGTGGCTACACCTTC. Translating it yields CASSEALRTAGGYTF. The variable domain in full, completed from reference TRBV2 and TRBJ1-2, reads EPEVTQTPSHQVTQMGQEVILRCVPISNHLYFYWYRQILGQKVEFLVSFYNNEISEKSEIFDDQFSVERPDGSNFTLKIRSTKLEDSAMYFCASSEALRTAGGYTFGSGTRLTVV.

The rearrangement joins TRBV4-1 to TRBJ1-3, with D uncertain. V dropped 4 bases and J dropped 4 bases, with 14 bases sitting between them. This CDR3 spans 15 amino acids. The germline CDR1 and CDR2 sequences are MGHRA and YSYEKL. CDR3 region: CASSPQAASGNTIYF. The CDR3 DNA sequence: TGCGCCAGCAGCCCCCAGGCAGCCTCGGGAAACACCATATATTTT.

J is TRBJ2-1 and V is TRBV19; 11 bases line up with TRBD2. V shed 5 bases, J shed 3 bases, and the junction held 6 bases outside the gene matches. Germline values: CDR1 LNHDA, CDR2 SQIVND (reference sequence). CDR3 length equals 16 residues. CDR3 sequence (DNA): TGTGCCAGTAGTTCCGTGACTAGCGGGGACTACAATGAGCAGTTCTTC. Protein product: CASSSVTSGDYNEQFF. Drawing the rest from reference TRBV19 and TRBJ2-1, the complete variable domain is DGGITQSPKYLFRKEGQNVTLSCEQNLNHDAMYWYRQDPGQGLRLIYYSQIVNDFQKGDIAEGYSVSREKKESFPLTVTSAQKNPTAFYLCASSSVTSGDYNEQFFGPGTRLTVL.

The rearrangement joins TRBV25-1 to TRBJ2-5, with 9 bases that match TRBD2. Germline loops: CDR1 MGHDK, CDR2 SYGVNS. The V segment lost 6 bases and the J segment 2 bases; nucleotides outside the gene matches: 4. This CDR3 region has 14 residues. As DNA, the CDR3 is TGTGCCAGCAGAGTAGCGGGAGCTCAAGAGACCCAGTACTTC. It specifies CASRVAGAQETQYF.

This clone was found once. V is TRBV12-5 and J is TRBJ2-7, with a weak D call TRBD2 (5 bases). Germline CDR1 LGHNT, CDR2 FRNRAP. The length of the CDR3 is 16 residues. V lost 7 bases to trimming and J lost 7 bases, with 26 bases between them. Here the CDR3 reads CASVPPPTASTGEQYF. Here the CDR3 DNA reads TGTGCTAGTGTACCTCCTCCGACGGCTTCCACGGGGGAGCAGTACTTC.